The clone carrying this T cell receptor beta chain has a handful of counts. The sample belongs to a study of blood T cell repertoires in COVID-19. Whole-study context: The study drew acute and convalescent COVID-19 samples from the United States, Italy and Spain. PBMCs, B-cell-depleted T cells, or T cells provided the cDNA or gDNA that made up the material.

Source study methods: Nucleated cell number was recorded as an estimate derived from reference gene primer amplification. Sequenced by immunoSEQ multiplex PCR; TCRdb stores in-frame clones only, minus some. That table supplies the V and J calls and clone size; D and trimming were determined from the DNA. Of 250,000 or so clones listed, 75% to 90% were seen once; the top ten hold 1.5% to 2%. Germline values: CDR1 SGDLS, CDR2 YYNGEE. V trimming: 4 bases; J trimming: 6 bases; junction bases outside the gene matches: 8. The CDR3 consists of 15 residues. Sequencing was performed on peripheral blood. The gene calls are TRBV9 and TRBJ2-1; 9 positions agree with TRBD2. The origin of this receptor is a man in his thirties or forties with active or convalescent COVID-19. DNA of the CDR3: TGTGCCAGCAGCTTCGGGACTAGCTTGTCCAATGAGCAGTTCTTC. It specifies CASSFGTSLSNEQFF.